This TCR beta chain was recovered during a study of human T cells and chemical hapten exposure. Whole-study context: While the approximately 22-week study was under way, patients received diphenylcyclopropenone on the scalp every week. Across samples, TCR yields varied, mostly owing to small differences in pooled library volumes.

This clonotype was observed many times. The antigen remains undetermined. An end of the junction does not agree with germline; a read error may underlie this. Overall study findings and caveats: The count of PT1 expanded TCRs correlated positively with patch test score.

Germline loops: CDR1 SSHAT, CDR2 FNYEAQ (reference sequence). This CDR3 contains 13 residues. The time point denotes: pre-sensitization, week 0. Treatment specified: therapeutic diphenylcyclopropenone sensitization with weekly scalp DPC. Original processing methods: From approximately 25,000 to 650,000 TCRs were found per sample, with a median of 95,638. TCRdb reprocessed the RACE reads via MiXCR and lists one record per CDR3 protein. These V and J calls rely on TCRdb rather than the paper's analysis. The sample has fewer than 50,000 distinct CDR3 sequences; 6% to 9.5% are singletons. The receptor was isolated from a woman aged 45-65 years with alopecia areata. Some clones in this sample may be carry-over from other donors' samples. Specimen: whole blood, collected in connection with sensitization to the hapten diphenylcyclopropenone (DPC). V is TRBV7-7 and J is TRBJ2-3, with D unresolved. In nucleotides, the CDR3 is TGTGCTAGCAGCTTAGGCAGCACAGATACGCAGTATTTT. Encoded protein: CASSLGSTDTQYF.